This T cell receptor beta chain appears in the sequencing data of a study of T cell responses to AZD1222 COVID-19 vaccine. Study observations and caveats: The study reported that nearly half of spike-specific TCRs target unmutated variant regions.

The germline V gene has CDR1 LNHDA and CDR2 SQIVND (reference sequence). V was cut by 0 bases and J by 0 bases, with 12 bases left in between. The CDR3 length is 16 residues. Comments on this clone: Antigen unknown.

TCRdb's copy holds only in-frame clones and misses some; the assay was immunoSEQ multiplex PCR. The table has roughly 180,000 clones, around 90% seen once. The chain links TRBV19 to TRBJ2-7; D unresolved. The sample here was peripheral blood, taken on day 0 of AZD1222 vaccination. The sequence derives from an adult in good health. CDR3 sequence: CASSIDRDKYSYEQYF. The CDR3 coding sequence is TGTGCCAGTAGTATAGATCGAGACAAATACTCCTACGAGCAGTACTTC.